This T cell receptor beta chain was profiled in a study of T cell responses to AZD1222 COVID-19 vaccine. Concerning this clone itself: Its matching antigen is unknown.

Sequenced by immunoSEQ multiplex PCR; TCRdb stores in-frame clones only, minus some. The repertoire holds about 88,000 clones, approximately 90% seen once, with around 5.8% in the top ten. General study points: There were repertoire samples only from the period after the peak T cell response.

Trimming cost V 0 bases and J 6 bases; bases outside gene matches: 1. Germline loops: CDR1 SGHAT, CDR2 FQNNGV. The CDR3 has 15 residues. The sequences come from peripheral blood, collected 28 days after the second AZD1222 dose. This sequence originates from an adult who received the AZD1222 COVID-19 vaccine. This rearrangement joins TRBV11-2 to TRBJ2-1; the match to TRBD2 covers 11 bases. In DNA, the CDR3 is TGTGCCAGCAGCTTAGATAGCGGGGGGGCCAATGAGCAGTTCTTC. Protein product: CASSLDSGGANEQFF.